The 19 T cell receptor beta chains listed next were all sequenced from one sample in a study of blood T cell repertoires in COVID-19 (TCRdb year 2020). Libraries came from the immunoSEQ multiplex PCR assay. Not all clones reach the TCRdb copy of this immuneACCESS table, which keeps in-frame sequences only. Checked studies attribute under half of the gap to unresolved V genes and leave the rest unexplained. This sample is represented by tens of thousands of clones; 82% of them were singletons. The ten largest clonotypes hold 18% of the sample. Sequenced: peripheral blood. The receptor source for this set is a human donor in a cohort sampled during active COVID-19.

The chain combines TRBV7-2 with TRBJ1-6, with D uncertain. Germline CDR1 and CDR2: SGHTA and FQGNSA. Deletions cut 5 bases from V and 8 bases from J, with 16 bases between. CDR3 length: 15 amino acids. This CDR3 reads CASSLTSPAHSPLHF. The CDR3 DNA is TGTGCCAGCAGCCTTACATCCCCCGCCCATTCACCCCTCCACTTT.

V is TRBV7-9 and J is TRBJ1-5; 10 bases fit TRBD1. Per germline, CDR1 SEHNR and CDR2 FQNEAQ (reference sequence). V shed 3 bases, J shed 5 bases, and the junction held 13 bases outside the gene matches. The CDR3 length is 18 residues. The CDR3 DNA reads TGTGCCAGCAGCTTCTACCGACAGGGGGCGGATTTCTATCAGCCCCAGCATTTT. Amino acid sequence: CASSFYRQGADFYQPQHF.

The DNA of the CDR3 is TGTGCCATCAGTGCACGGAATGAGCAGTTCTTC. Translation gives CAISARNEQFF. The V and J genes are TRBV10-3 and TRBJ2-1; D is undetermined. The CDR3 covers 11 residues. V was cut by 4 bases and J by 7 bases, with 5 bases left in between. Germline-derived CDR1 and CDR2 are ENHRY and SYGVKD.

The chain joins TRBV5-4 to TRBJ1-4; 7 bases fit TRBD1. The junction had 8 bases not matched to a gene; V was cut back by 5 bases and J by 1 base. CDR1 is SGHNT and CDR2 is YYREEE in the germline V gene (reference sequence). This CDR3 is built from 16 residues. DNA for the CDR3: TGTGCCAGCAGTTTAGGGGGACAGCGAACTAATGAAAAACTGTTTTTT. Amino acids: CASSLGGQRTNEKLFF.

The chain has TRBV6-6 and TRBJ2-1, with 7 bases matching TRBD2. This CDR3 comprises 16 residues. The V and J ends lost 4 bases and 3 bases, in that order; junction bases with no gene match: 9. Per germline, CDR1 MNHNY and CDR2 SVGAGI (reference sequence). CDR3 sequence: CASSSTLRGVYNEQFF. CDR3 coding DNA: TGTGCCAGCAGTTCGACCCTACGGGGGGTCTACAATGAGCAGTTCTTC.

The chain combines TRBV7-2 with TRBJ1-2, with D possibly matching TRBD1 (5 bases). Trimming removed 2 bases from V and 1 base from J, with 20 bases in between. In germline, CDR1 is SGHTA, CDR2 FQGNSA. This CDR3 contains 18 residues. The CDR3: CASSLRPLTATVNYGYTF. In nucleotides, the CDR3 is TGTGCCAGCAGCTTACGCCCCCTGACAGCAACCGTTAACTATGGCTACACCTTC. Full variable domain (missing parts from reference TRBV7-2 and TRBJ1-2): GAGVSQSPSNKVTEKGKDVELRCDPISGHTALYWYRQSLGQGLEFLIYFQGNSAPDKSGLPSDRFSAERTGGSVSTLTIQRTQQEDSAVYLCASSLRPLTATVNYGYTFGSGTRLTVV.

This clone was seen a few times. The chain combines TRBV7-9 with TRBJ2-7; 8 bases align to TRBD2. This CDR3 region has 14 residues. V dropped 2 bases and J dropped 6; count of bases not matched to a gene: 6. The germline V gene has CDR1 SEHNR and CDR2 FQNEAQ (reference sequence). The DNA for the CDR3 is TGTGCCAGCAGCTTACCGGGGGGGGCGGGCGAGCAGTACTTC. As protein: CASSLPGGAGEQYF.

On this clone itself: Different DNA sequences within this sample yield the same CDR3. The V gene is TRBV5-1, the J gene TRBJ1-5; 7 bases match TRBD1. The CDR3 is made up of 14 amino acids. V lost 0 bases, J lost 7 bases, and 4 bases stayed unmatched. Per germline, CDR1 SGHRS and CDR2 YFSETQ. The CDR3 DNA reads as TGCGCCAGCAGCTTGGGACAGGGAGGACAGCCCCAGCATTTT. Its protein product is CASSLGQGGQPQHF.

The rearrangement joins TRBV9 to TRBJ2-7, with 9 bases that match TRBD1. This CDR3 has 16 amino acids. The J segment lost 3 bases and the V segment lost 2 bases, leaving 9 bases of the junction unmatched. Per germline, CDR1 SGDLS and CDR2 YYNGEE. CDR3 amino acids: CASSVGGQGLSYEQYF. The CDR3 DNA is TGTGCCAGCAGCGTTGGGGGACAGGGTTTAAGCTACGAGCAGTACTTC.

CDR3: CSGVPSGGRDTQYF. DNA for the CDR3: TGCAGCGGGGTCCCTAGCGGGGGTCGGGATACGCAGTATTTT. The rearrangement links TRBV29-1 to TRBJ2-3, with 10 nucleotides matching TRBD2. Unmatched junction bases numbered 10, after V lost 7 bases and J lost 6 bases. This CDR3 has 14 residues. Germline loops: CDR1 SQVTM, CDR2 ANQGSEA.

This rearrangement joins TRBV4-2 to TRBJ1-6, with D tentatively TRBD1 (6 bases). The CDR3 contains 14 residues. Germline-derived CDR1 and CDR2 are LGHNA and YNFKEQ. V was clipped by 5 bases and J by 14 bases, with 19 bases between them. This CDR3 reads CASSSGALGNTLHF. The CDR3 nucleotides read TGTGCCAGCAGCTCAGGGGCCCTGGGGAACACCCTCCACTTT.

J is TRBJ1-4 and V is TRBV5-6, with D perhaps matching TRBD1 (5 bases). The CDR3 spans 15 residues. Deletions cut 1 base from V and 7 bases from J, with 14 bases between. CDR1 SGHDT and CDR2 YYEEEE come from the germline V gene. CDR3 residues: CASSLTTGVTEKLFF. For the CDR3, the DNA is TGTGCCAGCAGCTTGACGACGGGGGTGACTGAAAAACTGTTTTTT.

In nucleotides, the CDR3 is TGTGCCAGCTCACCACCACTTGCATCCTACGAGCAGTACTTC. Residues: CASSPPLASYEQYF. V gene TRBV18 combines with J gene TRBJ2-7; no reliable D call. CDR1 and CDR2 from the germline V gene are KGHSH and LQKENI. Deletions cut 0 bases from V and 1 base from J, with 7 bases between. This CDR3 is 14 amino acids long.

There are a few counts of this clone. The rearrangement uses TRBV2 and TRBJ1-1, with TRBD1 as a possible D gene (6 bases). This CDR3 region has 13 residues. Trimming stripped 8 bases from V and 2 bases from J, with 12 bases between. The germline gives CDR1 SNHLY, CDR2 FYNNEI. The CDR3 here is CASGQLENTEAFF. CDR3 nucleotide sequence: TGTGCCAGCGGACAGCTCGAAAACACTGAAGCTTTCTTT. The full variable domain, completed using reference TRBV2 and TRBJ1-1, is EPEVTQTPSHQVTQMGQEVILRCVPISNHLYFYWYRQILGQKVEFLVSFYNNEISEKSEIFDDQFSVERPDGSNFTLKIRSTKLEDSAMYFCASGQLENTEAFFGQGTRLTVV.

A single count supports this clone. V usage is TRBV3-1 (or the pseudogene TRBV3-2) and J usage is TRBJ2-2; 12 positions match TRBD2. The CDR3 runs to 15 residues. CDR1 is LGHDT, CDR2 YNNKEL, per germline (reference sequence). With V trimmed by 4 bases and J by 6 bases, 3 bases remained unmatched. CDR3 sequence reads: CASSPLAGGAGELFF. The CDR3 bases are TGTGCCAGCAGCCCGCTAGCGGGGGGGGCCGGGGAGCTGTTTTTT.

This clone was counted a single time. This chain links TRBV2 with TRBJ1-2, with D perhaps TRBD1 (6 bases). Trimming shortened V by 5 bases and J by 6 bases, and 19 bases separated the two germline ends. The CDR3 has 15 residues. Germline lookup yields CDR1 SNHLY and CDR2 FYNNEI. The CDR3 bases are TGTGCCAGCAGTCCAACGTCAGGGGTTGATCATGGCTACACCTTC. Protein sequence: CASSPTSGVDHGYTF.

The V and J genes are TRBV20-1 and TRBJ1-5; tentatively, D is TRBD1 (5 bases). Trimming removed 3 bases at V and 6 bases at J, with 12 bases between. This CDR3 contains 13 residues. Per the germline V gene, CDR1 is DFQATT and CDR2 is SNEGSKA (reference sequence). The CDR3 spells CSASRQGSQPQHF. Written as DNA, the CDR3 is TGCAGTGCTAGTCGGCAGGGCAGTCAGCCCCAGCATTTT.

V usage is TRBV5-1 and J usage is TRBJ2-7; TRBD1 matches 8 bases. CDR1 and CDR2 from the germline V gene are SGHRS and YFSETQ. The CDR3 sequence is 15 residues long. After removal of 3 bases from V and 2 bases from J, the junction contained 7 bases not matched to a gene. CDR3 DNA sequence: TGCGCCAGCAGCTCAGAAGACAGGGGACCCTACGAGCAGTACTTC. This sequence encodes CASSSEDRGPYEQYF.

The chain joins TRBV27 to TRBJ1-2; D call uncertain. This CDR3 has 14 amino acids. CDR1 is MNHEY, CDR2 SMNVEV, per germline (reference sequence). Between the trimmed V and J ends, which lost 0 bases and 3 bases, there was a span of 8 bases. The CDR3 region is CASSLSDKHYGYTF. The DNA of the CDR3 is TGTGCCAGCAGTTTATCAGACAAACACTATGGCTACACCTTC.